The text below deals with one T cell receptor (beta chain). Using immunoSEQ multiplex PCR, the repertoire was profiled, and TCRdb retains in-frame clones only, with some absent. The sample consists of some 140,000 clones, roughly 92% of them appearing once. These data are taken from a study of control samples from healthy donors and cancer patients. The germline V and J ends were trimmed by 2 bases and 5 bases, with 12 bases remaining between them. The length of the CDR3 is 15 residues. Germline CDR1 and CDR2: SGHTA and FQGTGA. This clonotype was sampled from a man aged 30-40 years in good health. The V and J genes are TRBV7-3 and TRBJ1-4, with unresolved D. Source material: blood. CDR3 sequence (DNA): TGTGCCAGCAGCTTATGGAGTCTAGAGAATGAAAAACTGTTTTTT. Amino acid sequence: CASSLWSLENEKLFF.